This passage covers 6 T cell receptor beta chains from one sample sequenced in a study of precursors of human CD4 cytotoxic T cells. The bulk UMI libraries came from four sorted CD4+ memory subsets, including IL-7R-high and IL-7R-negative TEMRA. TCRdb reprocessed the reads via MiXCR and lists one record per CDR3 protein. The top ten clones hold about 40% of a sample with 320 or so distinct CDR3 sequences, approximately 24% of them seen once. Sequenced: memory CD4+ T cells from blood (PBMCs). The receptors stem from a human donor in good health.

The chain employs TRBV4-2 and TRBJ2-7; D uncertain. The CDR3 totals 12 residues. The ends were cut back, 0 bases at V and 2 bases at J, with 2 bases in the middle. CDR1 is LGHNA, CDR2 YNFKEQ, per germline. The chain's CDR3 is CASSQDPYEQYF. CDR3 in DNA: TGTGCCAGCAGCCAAGATCCCTACGAGCAGTACTTC.

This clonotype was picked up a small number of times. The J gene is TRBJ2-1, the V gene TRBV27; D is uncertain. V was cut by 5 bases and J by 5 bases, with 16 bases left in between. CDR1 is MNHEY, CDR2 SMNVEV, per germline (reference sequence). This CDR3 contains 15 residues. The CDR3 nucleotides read TGTGCCAGCAGTAGAACAGTCGCTCAAAACAATGAGCAGTTCTTC. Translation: CASSRTVAQNNEQFF.

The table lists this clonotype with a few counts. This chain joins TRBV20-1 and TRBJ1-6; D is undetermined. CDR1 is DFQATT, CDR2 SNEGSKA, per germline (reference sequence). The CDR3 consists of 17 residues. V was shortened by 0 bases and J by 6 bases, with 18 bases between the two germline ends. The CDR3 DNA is TGCAGTGCTAGAGATCCCCGTCCAGAATCCAGTAATTCACCCCTCCACTTT. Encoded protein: CSARDPRPESSNSPLHF.

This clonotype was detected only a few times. CDR3 nucleotide sequence: TGTGCCAGCAGCCAAGTAGGCAGTCCCGATGAGCAGTTCTTC. Residues: CASSQVGSPDEQFF. This chain connects TRBV4-2 to TRBJ2-1, with D unresolved. V dropped 1 base and J dropped 8 bases, with 12 bases sitting between them. The CDR3 totals 14 residues. Germline CDR1 reads LGHNA; CDR2 reads YNFKEQ.

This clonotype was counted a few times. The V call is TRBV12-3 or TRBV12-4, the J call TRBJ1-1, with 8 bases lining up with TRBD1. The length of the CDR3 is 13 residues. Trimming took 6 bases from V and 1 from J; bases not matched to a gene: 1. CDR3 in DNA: TGTGCCAGCAGAGGGACAGGGAACACTGAAGCTTTCTTT. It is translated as CASRGTGNTEAFF.

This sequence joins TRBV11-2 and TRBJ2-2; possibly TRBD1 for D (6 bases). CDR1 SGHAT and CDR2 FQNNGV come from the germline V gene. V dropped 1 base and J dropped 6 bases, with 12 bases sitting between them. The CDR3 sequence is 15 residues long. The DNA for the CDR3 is TGTGCCAGCAGCTTAGTTTCACAGGGAGCCGGGGAGCTGTTTTTT. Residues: CASSLVSQGAGELFF.